This TCR beta chain was profiled in a study of CD8+CD57+ T cells in acquired aplastic anemia. Study context: Sorting CD4+ and CD8+ cells gave DNA averaging approximately 3 ug.

For this clonotype: The antigen is unknown.

Genomic DNA was employed as the template in profiling TCR beta VDJ and CDR3. TCRdb used MiXCR to reprocess the reads, holding one entry per CDR3 protein. This table has around 190,000 distinct CDR3 sequences, 54% appearing once. In germline, CDR1 is SGHNT, CDR2 YENEEA. The CDR3 is 15 amino acids. The V gene end was trimmed by 5 bases and the J gene end by 6 bases; junction bases not matched to a gene: 8. Whole-study findings and limits: Common to patients and controls were 25 to 30 CD8+ CDR3 sequences. No significant difference in CD8+ Simpson's diversity was found between patients and controls.

V and J are TRBV11-3 and TRBJ2-1; 9 bases map to TRBD2. The sequence was obtained from a human donor in good health, serving as a control. Specimen: sorted CD4+, CD8+, or CD8+CD57+ T cells (not recorded which) from PBMCs. For the CDR3, the DNA is TGTGCCAGCAGCCAACATAGCGGGAGTGGCAATGAGCAGTTCTTC. This encodes CASSQHSGSGNEQFF.